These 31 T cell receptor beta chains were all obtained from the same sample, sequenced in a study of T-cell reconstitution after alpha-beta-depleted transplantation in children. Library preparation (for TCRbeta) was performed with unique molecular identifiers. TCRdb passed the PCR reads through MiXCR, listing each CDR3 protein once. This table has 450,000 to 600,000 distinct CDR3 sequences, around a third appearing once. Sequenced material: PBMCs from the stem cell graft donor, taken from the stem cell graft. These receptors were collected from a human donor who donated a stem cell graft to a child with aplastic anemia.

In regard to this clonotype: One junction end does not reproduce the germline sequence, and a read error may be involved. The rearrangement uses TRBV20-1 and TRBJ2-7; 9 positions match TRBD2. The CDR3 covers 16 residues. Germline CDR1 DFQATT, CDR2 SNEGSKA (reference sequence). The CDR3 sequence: CCARDLIAGVHYEQYF. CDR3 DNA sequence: TGCTGTGCTAGAGATCTGATAGCGGGAGTTCATTACGAGCAGTACTTC.

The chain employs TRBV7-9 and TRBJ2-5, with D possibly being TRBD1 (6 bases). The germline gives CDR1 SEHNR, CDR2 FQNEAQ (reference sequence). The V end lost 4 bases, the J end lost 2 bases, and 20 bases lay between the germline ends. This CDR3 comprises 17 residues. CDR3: CASSSLGTPIPQETQYF. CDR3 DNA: TGTGCCAGCAGCTCCCTTGGGACACCAATCCCTCAAGAGACCCAGTACTTC.

Here the CDR3 reads CASSGPGQNNSPLHF. Here the CDR3 DNA reads TGTGCCAGCAGTGGCCCGGGACAGAATAATTCACCCCTCCACTTT. This chain joins TRBV12-3 or TRBV12-4 and TRBJ1-6, with 7 bases that match TRBD1. With V trimmed by 5 bases and J by 5 bases, 6 bases remained unmatched. The CDR3 loop spans 15 amino acids.

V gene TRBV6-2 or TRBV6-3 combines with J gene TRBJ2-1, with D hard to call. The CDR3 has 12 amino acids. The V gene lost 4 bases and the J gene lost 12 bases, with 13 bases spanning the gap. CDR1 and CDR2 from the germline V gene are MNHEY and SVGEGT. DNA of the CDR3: TGTGCCAGCAGTTTGGACCGGCAAGGGCAGTTCTTC. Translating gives CASSLDRQGQFF.

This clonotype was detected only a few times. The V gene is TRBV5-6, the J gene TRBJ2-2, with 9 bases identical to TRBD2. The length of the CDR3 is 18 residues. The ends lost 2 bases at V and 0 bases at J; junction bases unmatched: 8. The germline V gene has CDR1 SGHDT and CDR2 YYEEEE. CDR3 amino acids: CASSFVASGRTNTGELFF. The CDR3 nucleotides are TGTGCCAGCAGCTTCGTAGCCAGCGGGAGGACGAACACCGGGGAGCTGTTTTTT.

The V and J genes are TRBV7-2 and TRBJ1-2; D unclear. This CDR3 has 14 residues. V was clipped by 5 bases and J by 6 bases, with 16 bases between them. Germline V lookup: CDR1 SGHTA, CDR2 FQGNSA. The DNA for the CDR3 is TGTGCCAGCAGCCAGGACGGGAATTGGAATGGCTACACCTTC. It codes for CASSQDGNWNGYTF.

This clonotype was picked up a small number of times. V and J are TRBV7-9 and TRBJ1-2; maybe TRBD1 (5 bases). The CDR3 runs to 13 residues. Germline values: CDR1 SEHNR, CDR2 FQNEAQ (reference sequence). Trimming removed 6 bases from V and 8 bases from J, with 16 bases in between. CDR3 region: CASSTGTREGYTF. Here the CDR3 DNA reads TGTGCCAGCAGTACCGGGACCCGCGAGGGCTACACCTTC.

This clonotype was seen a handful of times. DNA for the CDR3: TGCAGTGCTAGCGGGACTCTGAACACCGGGGAGCTGTTTTTT. Encoded protein: CSASGTLNTGELFF. The chain carries TRBV20-1 and TRBJ2-2, with TRBD2 as a possible D gene (6 bases). CDR3 size: 14 residues. Germline CDR1 and CDR2: DFQATT and SNEGSKA (reference sequence). Trimming left V 3 bases short and J 1 base short, with 9 bases between.

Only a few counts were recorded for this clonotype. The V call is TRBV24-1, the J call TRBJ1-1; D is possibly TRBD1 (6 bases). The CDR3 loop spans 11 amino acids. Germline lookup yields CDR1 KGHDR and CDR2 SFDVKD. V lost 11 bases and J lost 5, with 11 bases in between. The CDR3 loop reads CAISRGTEAFF. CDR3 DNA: TGTGCCATTTCCAGGGGAACTGAAGCTTTCTTT.

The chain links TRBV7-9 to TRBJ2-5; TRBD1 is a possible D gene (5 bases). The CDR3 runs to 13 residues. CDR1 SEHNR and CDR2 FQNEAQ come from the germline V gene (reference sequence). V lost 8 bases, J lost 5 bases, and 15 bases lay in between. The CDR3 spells CASAVGAGETQYF. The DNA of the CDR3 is TGTGCCAGCGCGGTAGGGGCCGGCGAGACCCAGTACTTC. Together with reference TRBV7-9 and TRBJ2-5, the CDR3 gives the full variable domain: DTGVSQNPRHKITKRGQNVTFRCDPISEHNRLYWYRQTLGQGPEFLTYFQNEAQLEKSRLLSDRFSAERPKGSFSTLEIQRTEQGDSAMYLCASAVGAGETQYFGPGTRLLVL.

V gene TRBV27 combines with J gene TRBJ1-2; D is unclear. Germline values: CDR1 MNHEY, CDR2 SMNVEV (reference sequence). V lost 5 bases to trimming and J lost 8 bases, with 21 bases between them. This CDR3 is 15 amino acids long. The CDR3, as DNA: TGTGCCAGCAGTCCCGTCGGAGGGTTGGAGGACGGCTACACCTTC. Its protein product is CASSPVGGLEDGYTF.

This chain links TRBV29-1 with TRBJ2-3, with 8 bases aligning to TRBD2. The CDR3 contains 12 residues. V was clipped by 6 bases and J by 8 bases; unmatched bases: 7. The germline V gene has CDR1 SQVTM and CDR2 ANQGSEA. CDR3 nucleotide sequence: TGCAGCGTCGCCCCGGGGGGGAGTACGCAGTATTTT. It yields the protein CSVAPGGSTQYF.

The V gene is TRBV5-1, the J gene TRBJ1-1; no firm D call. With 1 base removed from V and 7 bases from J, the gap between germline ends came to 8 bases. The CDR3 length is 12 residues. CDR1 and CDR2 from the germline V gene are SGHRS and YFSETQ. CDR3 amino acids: CASSLNTDEAFF. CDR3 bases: TGCGCCAGCAGCTTGAATACGGATGAAGCTTTCTTT.

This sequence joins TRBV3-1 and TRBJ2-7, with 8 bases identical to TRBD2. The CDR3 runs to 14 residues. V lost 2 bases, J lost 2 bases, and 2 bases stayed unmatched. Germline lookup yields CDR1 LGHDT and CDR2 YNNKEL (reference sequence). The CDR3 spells CASSQTSGPYEQYF. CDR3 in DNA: TGTGCCAGCAGCCAAACTAGCGGTCCCTACGAGCAGTACTTC.

The CDR3 region is CASSVGVASGETQYF. As DNA, the CDR3 is TGTGCCAGCAGCGTAGGGGTAGCTTCGGGAGAGACCCAGTACTTC. V gene TRBV9 combines with J gene TRBJ2-5; no reliable D call. The germline V and J ends were trimmed by 0 bases and 4 bases, with 13 bases remaining between them. Germline CDR1 is SGDLS and CDR2 is YYNGEE. The CDR3 is 15 amino acids.

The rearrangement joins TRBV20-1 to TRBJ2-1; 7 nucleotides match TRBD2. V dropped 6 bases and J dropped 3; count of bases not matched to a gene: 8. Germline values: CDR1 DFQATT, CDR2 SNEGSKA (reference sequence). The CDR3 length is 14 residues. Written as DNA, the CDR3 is TGCAGTGCGCCACAAGCGGGGATCTACAATGAGCAGTTCTTC. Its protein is CSAPQAGIYNEQFF.

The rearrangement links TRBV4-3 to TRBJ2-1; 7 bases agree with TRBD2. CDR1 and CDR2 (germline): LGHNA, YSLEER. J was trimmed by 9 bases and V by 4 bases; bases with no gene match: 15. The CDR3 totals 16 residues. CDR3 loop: CASSPGPLAGDGEQFF. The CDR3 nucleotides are TGCGCCAGCAGCCCAGGCCCCCTGGCGGGAGATGGTGAGCAGTTCTTC.

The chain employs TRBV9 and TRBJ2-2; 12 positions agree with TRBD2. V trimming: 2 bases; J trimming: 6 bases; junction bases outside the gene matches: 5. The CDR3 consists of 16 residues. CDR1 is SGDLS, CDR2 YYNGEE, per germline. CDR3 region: CASSVASGRAPGELFF. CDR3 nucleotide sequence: TGTGCCAGCAGCGTTGCTAGCGGGAGGGCCCCCGGGGAGCTGTTTTTT.

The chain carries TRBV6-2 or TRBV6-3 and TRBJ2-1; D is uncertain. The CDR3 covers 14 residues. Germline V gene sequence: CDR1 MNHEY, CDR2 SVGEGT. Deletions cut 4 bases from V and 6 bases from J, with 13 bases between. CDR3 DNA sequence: TGTGCCAGCAGTTGGGCAGGTCCAAGCAATGAGCAGTTCTTC. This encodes CASSWAGPSNEQFF.

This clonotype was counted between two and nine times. Written as DNA, the CDR3 is TGTGCCAGCAGTTTAATGACCGGGGTTGGCCTCCACTTT. Protein product: CASSLMTGVGLHF. V is TRBV28 and J is TRBJ1-6; D call uncertain. Looked up from germline, CDR1 is MDHEN and CDR2 is SYDVKM. The CDR3 runs 13 residues. Trimming left V 2 bases short and J 15 bases short, with 14 bases between.

CDR3 in DNA: TGCAGTGCCCAAAGCGGAGGTCTTACCTACGAGCAGTACGTC. Its protein product is CSAQSGGLTYEQYV. This chain connects TRBV20-1 to TRBJ2-7, with D possibly matching TRBD2 (5 bases). Trimming took off 6 bases at V and 2 bases at J, with 17 bases between the two ends. Per germline, CDR1 DFQATT and CDR2 SNEGSKA (reference sequence). The CDR3 consists of 14 residues.

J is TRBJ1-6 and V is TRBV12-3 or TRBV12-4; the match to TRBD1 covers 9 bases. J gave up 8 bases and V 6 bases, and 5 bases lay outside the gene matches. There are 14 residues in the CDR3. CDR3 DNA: TGTGCCAGCAGAAAAACAGGGGGCGATTCACCCCTCCACTTT. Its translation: CASRKTGGDSPLHF.

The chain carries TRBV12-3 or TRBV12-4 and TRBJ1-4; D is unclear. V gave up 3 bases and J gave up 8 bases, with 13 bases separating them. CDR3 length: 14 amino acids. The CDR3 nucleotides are TGTGCCAGCAGTTTGTCCGGATTCTGGGAAAAACTGTTTTTT. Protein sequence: CASSLSGFWEKLFF.

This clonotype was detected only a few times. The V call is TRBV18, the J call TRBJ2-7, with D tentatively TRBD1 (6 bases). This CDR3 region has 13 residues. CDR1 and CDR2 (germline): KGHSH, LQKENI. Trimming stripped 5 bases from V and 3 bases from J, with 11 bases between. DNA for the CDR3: TGTGCCAGCTCAGCGGACAGTAACTACGAGCAGTACTTC. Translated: CASSADSNYEQYF.

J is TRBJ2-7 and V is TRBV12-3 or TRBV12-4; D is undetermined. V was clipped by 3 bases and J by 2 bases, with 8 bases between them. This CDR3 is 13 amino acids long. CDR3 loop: CASSLLGTYEQYF. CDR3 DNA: TGTGCCAGCAGTTTGCTCGGAACCTACGAGCAGTACTTC.

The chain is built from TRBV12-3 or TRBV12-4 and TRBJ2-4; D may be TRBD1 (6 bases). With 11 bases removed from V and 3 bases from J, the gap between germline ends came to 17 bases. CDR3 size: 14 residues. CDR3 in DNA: TGTGCCTGCCAAGCAGGGGTTAGCAAAAACATTCAGTACTTC. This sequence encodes CACQAGVSKNIQYF.

CDR3 coding DNA: TGTGCCAGCAGTTTAAGCGGGAGGGTCACAGATACGCAGTATTTT. Residues: CASSLSGRVTDTQYF. This rearrangement joins TRBV28 to TRBJ2-3, with 10 bases matching TRBD2. Germline values: CDR1 MDHEN, CDR2 SYDVKM. V lost 2 bases, J lost 2 bases, and 1 base stayed unmatched. The CDR3 contains 15 residues.

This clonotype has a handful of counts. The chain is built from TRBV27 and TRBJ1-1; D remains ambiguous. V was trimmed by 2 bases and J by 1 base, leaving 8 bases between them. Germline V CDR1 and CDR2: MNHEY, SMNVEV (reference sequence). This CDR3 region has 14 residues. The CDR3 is CASSLGARNTEAFF. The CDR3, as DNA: TGTGCCAGCAGTTTAGGAGCTAGGAACACTGAAGCTTTCTTT.

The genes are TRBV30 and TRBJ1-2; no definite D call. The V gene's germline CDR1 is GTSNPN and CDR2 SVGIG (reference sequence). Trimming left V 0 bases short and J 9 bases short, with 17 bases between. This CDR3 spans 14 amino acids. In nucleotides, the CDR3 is TGTGCCTGGAGTGTGGTAGGGCGCACGGGAAGCTACACCTTC. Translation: CAWSVVGRTGSYTF. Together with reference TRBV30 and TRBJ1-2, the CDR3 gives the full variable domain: SQTIHQWPATLVQPVGSPLSLECTVEGTSNPNLYWYRQAAGRGLQLLFYSVGIGQISSEVPQNLSASRPQDRQFILSSKKLLLSDSGFYLCAWSVVGRTGSYTFGSGTRLTVV.

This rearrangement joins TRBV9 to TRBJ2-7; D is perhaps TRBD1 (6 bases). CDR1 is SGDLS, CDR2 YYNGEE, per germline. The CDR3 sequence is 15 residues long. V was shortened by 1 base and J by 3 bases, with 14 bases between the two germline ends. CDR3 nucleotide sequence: TGTGCCAGCAGCGTATCCGTACAGGGAAACTACGAGCAGTACTTC. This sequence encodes CASSVSVQGNYEQYF.

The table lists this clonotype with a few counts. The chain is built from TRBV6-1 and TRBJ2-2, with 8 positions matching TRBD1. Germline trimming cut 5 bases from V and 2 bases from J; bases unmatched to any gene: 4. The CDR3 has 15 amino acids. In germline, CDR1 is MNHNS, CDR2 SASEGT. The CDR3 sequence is CASSRTGFNTGELFF. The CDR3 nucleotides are TGTGCCAGCAGTAGGACAGGGTTCAACACCGGGGAGCTGTTTTTT.